Each of the 32 T cell receptor beta chains below was sequenced from the same sample in a study of T cell clones after liver transplantation. Data came from immunoSEQ multiplex PCR; TCRdb stores just in-frame clones and leaves some out. The sample holds 50,000 to 60,000 clones; roughly three quarters are singletons and the top ten take 7.5% to 10%. The source was CD4+ T cells from blood, collected at the 22-month timepoint. These receptors came from a human patient who received a liver transplant. The graft donor may have contributed some T cells.

The chain employs TRBV2 and TRBJ1-6; D is uncertain. The length of the CDR3 is 13 residues. The germline V and J ends were trimmed by 7 bases and 10 bases, with 14 bases remaining between them. Germline V lookup: CDR1 SNHLY, CDR2 FYNNEI. DNA of the CDR3: TGTGCCAGCACCACCGAGAGGCGGTCACCCCTCCACTTT. This gives the protein CASTTERRSPLHF.

V and J are TRBV10-1 and TRBJ1-6, with D unresolved. V was pared by 0 bases and J by 9 bases, with 6 bases between. The CDR3 spans 13 residues. CDR1 and CDR2 from the germline V gene are WNHNN and SYGVQD (reference sequence). The CDR3 sequence: CASSESGFSPLHF. The CDR3 DNA is TGCGCCAGCAGTGAGTCGGGGTTTTCACCCCTCCACTTT.

This chain joins TRBV19 and TRBJ2-7, with 9 bases fitting TRBD2. CDR1 is LNHDA, CDR2 SQIVND, per germline (reference sequence). Trimming at V came to 5 bases and at J to 5 bases, leaving 13 bases not matched to a gene. This CDR3 is 16 amino acids long. CDR3: CASSPTPSGGQNEQYF. CDR3 nucleotides: TGTGCCAGTAGTCCCACCCCCAGCGGGGGGCAGAACGAGCAGTACTTC.

This clone was counted only a few times. CDR3 residues: CASSGQGAYTEAFF. The CDR3 DNA is TGTGCCAGCAGCGGACAGGGGGCGTACACTGAAGCTTTCTTT. The J gene is TRBJ1-1, the V gene TRBV7-6; 11 nucleotides agree with TRBD1. The CDR3 runs 14 residues. V lost 5 bases and J lost 3; bases outside the gene matches: 2. Germline assignment: CDR1 SGHVS and CDR2 FNYEAQ. Filled out from reference TRBV7-6 and TRBJ1-1, the complete variable domain reads GAGVSQSPRYKVTKRGQDVALRCDPISGHVSLYWYRQALGQGPEFLTYFNYEAQQDKSGLPNDRFSAERPEGSISTLTIQRTEQRDSAMYRCASSGQGAYTEAFFGQGTRLTVV.

J is TRBJ2-1 and V is TRBV19; D may be TRBD2 (7 bases). Germline CDR1 LNHDA, CDR2 SQIVND (reference sequence). Trimming cost V 7 bases and J 5 bases, with 21 bases left between them. This CDR3 is 16 amino acids long. The CDR3 here is CASKGGGGSEDNEQFF. DNA of the CDR3: TGTGCCAGTAAGGGGGGCGGGGGTTCCGAGGACAATGAGCAGTTCTTC.

This clone was detected a few times. V is TRBV7-2 and J is TRBJ2-1; tentatively, D is TRBD1 (5 bases). The ends were cut back, 1 base at V and 5 bases at J, with 6 bases in the middle. The CDR3 is 13 residues long. Germline-derived CDR1 and CDR2 are SGHTA and FQGNSA. The DNA for the CDR3 is TGTGCCAGCAGCTTAGAGGGGAACAATGAGCAGTTCTTC. Translating it yields CASSLEGNNEQFF.

The chain combines TRBV7-2 with TRBJ2-3; 8 nucleotides align to TRBD2. This CDR3 is built from 15 residues. From germline, CDR1 is SGHTA and CDR2 FQGNSA. V lost 3 bases to trimming and J lost 7 bases; unmatched junction nucleotides: 9. In DNA, the CDR3 is TGTGCCAGCAGCTTGCGGGGGGTGGTCAGAAATACGCAGTATTTT. Protein: CASSLRGVVRNTQYF. Together with reference TRBV7-2 and TRBJ2-3, the CDR3 gives the full variable domain: GAGVSQSPSNKVTEKGKDVELRCDPISGHTALYWYRQSLGQGLEFLIYFQGNSAPDKSGLPSDRFSAERTGGSVSTLTIQRTQQEDSAVYLCASSLRGVVRNTQYFGPGTRLTVL.

This sequence joins TRBV6-1 and TRBJ1-6, with a possible D match to TRBD1 (5 bases). Germline V gives CDR1 MNHNS, CDR2 SASEGT. Trimming shortened V by 3 bases and J by 4 bases, and 13 bases separated the two germline ends. There are 16 residues in the CDR3. CDR3 sequence reads: CASSEPPGAYNSPLHF. The CDR3, as DNA: TGTGCCAGCAGTGAGCCCCCTGGGGCATATAATTCACCCCTCCACTTT.

This rearrangement joins TRBV10-1 to TRBJ2-1; D gene unclear. Trimming pared 0 bases from V and 1 base from J, leaving 10 bases between. This CDR3 is built from 16 residues. Per germline, CDR1 WNHNN and CDR2 SYGVQD (reference sequence). The CDR3 reads CASSESIRPSYNEQFF. For the CDR3, the DNA is TGCGCCAGCAGTGAGTCGATCAGGCCATCCTACAATGAGCAGTTCTTC.

This clone was counted only a few times. This rearrangement joins TRBV6-5 to TRBJ1-1; D is unresolved. Trimming took off 2 bases at V and 5 bases at J, with 9 bases between the two ends. The CDR3 is made up of 13 amino acids. Germline V CDR1 and CDR2: MNHEY, SVGAGI. The CDR3 DNA sequence: TGTGCCAGCAGTTACGTCGGAGAAACTGAAGCTTTCTTT. Its protein is CASSYVGETEAFF.

The rearrangement uses TRBV5-5 and TRBJ1-6; no firm D call. CDR1 SGHKS and CDR2 YYEKEE come from the germline V gene (reference sequence). V was trimmed by 0 bases and J by 7 bases, leaving 11 bases between them. The CDR3 loop spans 15 amino acids. This CDR3 is CASSLVPRFNSPLHF. CDR3 sequence (DNA): TGTGCCAGCAGCTTGGTTCCCAGGTTCAATTCACCCCTCCACTTT.

V and J are TRBV6-6 and TRBJ2-3, with TRBD2 as a possible D gene (6 bases). V gave up 0 bases and J gave up 1 base, with 11 bases separating them. The CDR3 sequence is 16 residues long. Germline CDR1 is MNHNY and CDR2 is SVGAGI (reference sequence). The CDR3 sequence is CASSYSSGGGTDTQYF. For the CDR3, the DNA is TGTGCCAGCAGTTACTCGAGCGGCGGGGGCACAGATACGCAGTATTTT.

This rearrangement joins TRBV27 to TRBJ1-6, with D possibly TRBD1 on 6 matching bases. The V and J ends lost 4 bases and 2 bases respectively, with 12 bases between them. Germline V gives CDR1 MNHEY, CDR2 SMNVEV (reference sequence). The CDR3 loop spans 16 amino acids. DNA for the CDR3: TGTGCCAGCAGTTACGGGGGCGGCACCTATAATTCACCCCTCCACTTT. It codes for CASSYGGGTYNSPLHF.

The genes are TRBV19 and TRBJ1-5; D is unclear. The CDR3 runs to 15 residues. CDR1 and CDR2 (germline): LNHDA, SQIVND (reference sequence). Trimming pared 1 base from V and 7 bases from J, leaving 14 bases between. The CDR3 sequence is CASSIVSSTGQPQHF. The CDR3 DNA reads TGTGCCAGTAGTATAGTTAGCAGCACCGGACAGCCCCAGCATTTT.

This rearrangement joins TRBV25-1 to TRBJ1-1; possible D gene TRBD1, 5 bases. The CDR3 spans 13 residues. Trimming pared 2 bases from V and 10 bases from J, leaving 14 bases between. Germline-derived CDR1 and CDR2 are MGHDK and SYGVNS. CDR3 in amino acids: CASSEVRGAGAFF. In DNA, the CDR3 is TGTGCCAGCAGTGAAGTAAGGGGAGCCGGAGCTTTCTTT.

The V call is TRBV10-1, the J call TRBJ2-5, with a possible D match to TRBD1 (6 bases). The V gene's germline CDR1 is WNHNN and CDR2 SYGVQD (reference sequence). Trimming cost V 4 bases and J 6 bases, with 12 bases left between them. CDR3 length: 13 residues. The CDR3 loop is CASSALRGQTQYF. In DNA, the CDR3 is TGCGCCAGCAGTGCCCTCAGGGGTCAGACCCAGTACTTC.

This clone appeared once. This chain uses TRBV7-6 with TRBJ2-3, with TRBD2 as a possible D gene (6 bases). In germline, CDR1 is SGHVS, CDR2 FNYEAQ. This CDR3 is built from 15 residues. Trimming took off 5 bases at V and 2 bases at J, with 14 bases between the two ends. CDR3 in amino acids: CASSVLGLITDTQYF. The CDR3 DNA sequence: TGTGCCAGCAGCGTGTTGGGACTGATCACAGATACGCAGTATTTT.

The chain combines TRBV11-3 with TRBJ1-1; D remains unclear. Germline loops: CDR1 SGHNT, CDR2 YENEEA. V was clipped by 5 bases and J by 1 base, with 5 bases between them. The CDR3 covers 12 residues. The DNA of the CDR3 is TGTGCCAGCAGCAATCGGAACACTGAAGCTTTCTTT. Translation: CASSNRNTEAFF.

A few counts support this clone. The rearrangement joins TRBV18 to TRBJ2-1; D may correspond to TRBD1 or TRBD2 (5 bases each). V was shortened by 2 bases and J by 5 bases, with 13 bases between the two germline ends. This CDR3 has 15 residues. CDR1 is KGHSH, CDR2 LQKENI, per germline. DNA of the CDR3: TGTGCCAGCTCACCATTGGGACGGGGAAACAATGAGCAGTTCTTC. Translation gives CASSPLGRGNNEQFF.

The chain recombines TRBV6-1 with TRBJ2-1; TRBD1 matches 9 bases. The CDR3 runs 15 residues. Germline trimming cut 6 bases from V and 3 bases from J; bases unmatched to any gene: 6. CDR1 is MNHNS and CDR2 is SASEGT in the germline V gene. CDR3 DNA: TGTGCCAGCAGATGGGGACAGGGCAGCTACAATGAGCAGTTCTTC. It is translated as CASRWGQGSYNEQFF.

The gene calls are TRBV7-2 and TRBJ1-1, with D tentatively TRBD1 (5 bases). V lost 3 bases, J lost 0 bases, and 8 bases lay in between. From germline, CDR1 is SGHTA and CDR2 FQGNSA. The CDR3 sequence is 14 residues long. CDR3: CASSLGRMNTEAFF. DNA of the CDR3: TGTGCCAGCAGCTTGGGACGGATGAACACTGAAGCTTTCTTT. Full variable domain (rest looked up from reference TRBV7-2 and TRBJ1-1): GAGVSQSPSNKVTEKGKDVELRCDPISGHTALYWYRQSLGQGLEFLIYFQGNSAPDKSGLPSDRFSAERTGGSVSTLTIQRTQQEDSAVYLCASSLGRMNTEAFFGQGTRLTVV.

The gene calls are TRBV7-9 and TRBJ1-4; D is perhaps TRBD1 (5 bases). V lost 5 bases to trimming and J lost 5 bases, with 15 bases between them. The CDR3 is made up of 15 amino acids. Germline CDR1 and CDR2: SEHNR and FQNEAQ (reference sequence). DNA for the CDR3: TGTGCCAGCAGCCCCCCCGGGGGGTGGAATGAAAAACTGTTTTTT. Protein: CASSPPGGWNEKLFF.

J is TRBJ2-1 and V is TRBV29-1; D remains ambiguous. The length of the CDR3 is 14 residues. The V gene lost 6 bases and the J gene lost 7 bases, with 19 bases spanning the gap. Germline V gene sequence: CDR1 SQVTM, CDR2 ANQGSEA. CDR3 residues: CSVVARDLWNEQFF. The CDR3 DNA follows: TGCAGCGTCGTAGCAAGGGATTTATGGAATGAGCAGTTCTTC.

This clone was picked up a small number of times. The chain recombines TRBV6-1 with TRBJ2-7; D is possibly TRBD1 or TRBD2 (5 bases each). Germline V gene data show CDR1 as MNHNS and CDR2 as SASEGT. This CDR3 is 11 amino acids long. Trimming left V 10 bases short and J 7 bases short, with 14 bases between. The CDR3 DNA follows: TGTGCCACCCGGACCGGGACGGAGCAGTACTTC. It specifies CATRTGTEQYF.

The gene calls are TRBV30 and TRBJ2-5; the match to TRBD1 covers 8 bases. J lost 1 base, V lost 2 bases, and 3 bases had no gene match. The CDR3 length is 14 residues. Per the germline V gene, CDR1 is GTSNPN and CDR2 is SVGIG (reference sequence). CDR3 nucleotides: TGTGCCTGGAGTACCGGACAGGGCCAAGAGACCCAGTACTTC. Amino acid sequence: CAWSTGQGQETQYF.

With respect to this clone: A read error may account for a junction end that differs from germline. The chain recombines TRBV6-1 with TRBJ1-2, with 10 bases that match TRBD1. Germline V gene data show CDR1 as MNHNS and CDR2 as SASEGT. CDR3 length equals 14 residues. The CDR3 sequence is CAGSGRDRGLGYTF. The DNA of the CDR3 is TGTGCCGGCAGCGGTCGGGACAGGGGATTAGGCTACACCTTC.

The rearrangement joins TRBV6-6 to TRBJ1-6, with 7 bases identical to TRBD1. Trimming at V came to 5 bases and at J to 9 bases, leaving 4 bases not matched to a gene. Germline loops: CDR1 MNHNY, CDR2 SVGAGI (reference sequence). This CDR3 contains 13 residues. The CDR3 is CASSRQGGSPLHF. CDR3 DNA sequence: TGTGCCAGCAGTCGACAGGGCGGTTCACCCCTCCACTTT.

The CDR3 spells CSVLDPLRGANRFGTDTQYF. The CDR3 coding sequence is TGCAGCGTCCTGGATCCCTTGCGGGGGGCTAATCGATTCGGCACAGATACGCAGTATTTT. The rearrangement links TRBV29-1 to TRBJ2-3, with TRBD2 matching 8 bases. Trimming cost V 6 bases and J 1 base; bases outside gene matches: 24. CDR3 size: 20 residues. Germline CDR1 reads SQVTM; CDR2 reads ANQGSEA.

The sample holds a few counts of this clone. The genes are TRBV15 and TRBJ2-7, with 10 bases aligning to TRBD1. V dropped 5 bases and J dropped 6; count of bases not matched to a gene: 16. Germline CDR1 reads LNHNV; CDR2 reads YYDKDF (reference sequence). The CDR3 sequence is 17 residues long. CDR3 sequence (DNA): TGTGCCACCAGCCCACGTCAGTTTGACAGGGGGCGTCGCGAGCAGTACTTC. This codes for CATSPRQFDRGRREQYF.

This clone is medium-sized by share. V gene TRBV9 combines with J gene TRBJ1-2, with D maybe TRBD1 (5 bases). Germline CDR1 SGDLS, CDR2 YYNGEE. V was clipped by 4 bases and J by 5 bases, with 9 bases between them. This CDR3 is built from 12 residues. The CDR3 nucleotides read TGTGCCAGCAGCTTTGAGGGGTATGGCTACACCTTC. Protein sequence: CASSFEGYGYTF.

This chain uses TRBV20-1 with TRBJ1-1; 8 bases align to TRBD1. Germline assignment: CDR1 DFQATT and CDR2 SNEGSKA (reference sequence). V dropped 5 bases and J dropped 10; count of bases not matched to a gene: 6. There are 11 residues in the CDR3. The CDR3 DNA reads TGCAGTGCTTCGGTAGACAGGGGAGCTTTCTTT. This gives the protein CSASVDRGAFF.

DNA for the CDR3: TGTGCCAGCTCCCCGGGGGGGGAGCAGTACTTC. Amino acids: CASSPGGEQYF. The rearrangement uses TRBV18 and TRBJ2-7; 8 bases match TRBD2. The CDR3 consists of 11 residues. Per the germline V gene, CDR1 is KGHSH and CDR2 is LQKENI. Trimming at V came to 6 bases and at J to 7 bases, leaving 2 bases not matched to a gene.